A single T cell receptor beta chain is shown here with its context. Its antigen remains unidentified. Per-base qualities were not stored, and no clone one base away is much larger. The data were taken from a study of blood T cell repertoires in COVID-19 (dated by TCRdb to about 2020). About the study as a whole: The collaborator samples originated in the United States, Italy and Spain and spanned the acute and convalescent phases of COVID-19. The prospective study material was composed of cDNA or gDNA derived from T cells, B-cell-depleted T cells, or PBMCs. The samples were drawn from two sources: the first 160 participants of the ongoing ImmuneRACE study, and 950 to 1,500 subjects contributed by 6 global collaborators. The sample metadata nearly always contained a de-identified subject ID, COVID-19 status, age in years and sex. Deeply sampled blood TCRbeta repertoires from subjects exposed to, actively infected with, or recovered from COVID-19 were included in the dataset. Where available, HLA class I and class II types were taken from metadata supplied by the sample provider and were not determined by assay-based typing. The repertoires were made available in a free public database intended to serve as a resource for research on the immune response to SARS-CoV-2.

The CDR3 holds 13 amino acids from the cysteine to the phenylalanine. Solely the CDR3 DNA is kept, with 39 bases framed from the first base. V lost 1 base and J lost 4 bases; the stretch between them is 7 bases long. The germline V gene (reference sequence) gives CDR1 as GTSNPN and CDR2 as SVGIG. The paper as a whole reports these results and caveats: Clinical and demographic metadata were provided uncurated, with the amount varying by source and participant.

Whole blood was collected in K2EDTA tubes by collaborating institutions according to the institutions' own protocols. For TCRbeta analysis, collaborators shipped samples as frozen whole blood, isolated PBMCs, or DNA extracted from either of those sample types. The immunoSEQ Assay, a bias-controlled multiplex PCR, was used to amplify TCRbeta CDR3 regions from genomic DNA. As for the authors' bioinformatics: Nucleated cell counts per sample were estimated from amplification of reference gene primers within the assay. To quantify the absolute abundance of each unique TCRbeta CDR3 rearrangement, sequence reads were collapsed and filtered. For each sample, productive Simpson clonality was calculated by taking the square root of Simpson's diversity index across productive rearrangements. In TCRdb, the immuneACCESS table is reduced to in-frame sequences with V and J assigned. These tables do not hold every clone; where another copy was compared, an unresolved V gene accounts for under half, and the others remain unexplained. V and J calls and clone size are copied from that table; D and trimming were computed from the DNA. For this sample there are under 250,000 clones; 84% appear just once. 7.6% of the sample lies in the top ten.

This chain is built from TRBV30 and TRBJ2-2, with the D gene call left open. Material: peripheral blood. This TCR was sampled from a woman between 45 and 65 years old with active or convalescent COVID-19. The CDR3 reads CAWSGGFTGELFF. Read as DNA, the sequence is TGTGCCTGGAGTGGTGGCTTCACCGGGGAGCTGTTTTTT.